Detailed here is one T cell receptor beta chain. Its antigen remains unidentified. The record originates from a study of T cell responses to AZD1222 COVID-19 vaccine. Study observations and caveats: Seropositive at baseline were only a handful of AZD1222 recipients. An increase in Spike-specific TCR breadth and depth was observed after two AZD1222 doses.

Germline-derived CDR1 and CDR2 are MNHEY and SVGAGI. There are 15 residues in the CDR3. The V end lost 6 bases, the J end lost 2 bases, and 13 bases lay between the germline ends. Clones were read by immunoSEQ multiplex PCR, and TCRdb kept only the in-frame ones, dropping some. The table has 120,000 to 150,000 clones, almost 90% seen once. The sequencing used peripheral blood, collected on day 0 of AZD1222 vaccination. The rearrangement joins TRBV6-5 to TRBJ2-2, with a possible D match to TRBD2 (6 bases). This TCR was recovered from an adult in good health. The CDR3 region has the DNA TGTGCCAGCAGCTACGGGACTCCCAACACCGGGGAGCTGTTTTTT. It yields the protein CASSYGTPNTGELFF.